This TCR beta chain came from a study of shared clonotypes between healthy human individuals. Overall study: In total, the donors were two women and a few men aged 18 to 49. Per donor, CD8 memory used one plate, CD8 naive used two, CD4 memory used three and CD4 naive used three.

Sequencing used immunoSEQ multiplex PCR; TCRdb keeps in-frame clones, though not all of them. The sample carries about 680,000 clones, approximately 90% recorded once. CDR1 SGHRS and CDR2 YFSETQ come from the germline V gene. This CDR3 comprises 15 residues. V was pared by 8 bases and J by 5 bases, with 11 bases of the junction left unmatched. CD8 cells regarded as naive lacked CD45RO, were positively chosen for CCR7, and omitted terminally differentiated effector memory CD45RA+ cells. Study-wide results and caveats: Naive subsets generally had larger estimated richness than memory subsets.

About this clone: Its cognate antigen is unknown.

The sequenced sample was naive CD8+ T cells sorted from blood. The clonotype originates from a man aged 25-40 years in good health. The chain couples TRBV5-1 to TRBJ2-7; 12 positions agree with TRBD2. The CDR3 DNA sequence: TGCGCCAGTCGACTAGCGGGAGAATTAAGGGACGAGCAGTACTTC. Translating it yields CASRLAGELRDEQYF.